One and the same sample provided the 3 T cell receptor beta chains below, sequenced in a study of T-cell reconstitution after alpha-beta-depleted transplantation in children. Preparation of the TCRbeta library involved a method that used unique molecular identifiers. TCRdb ran MiXCR on the PCR reads and lists one entry per CDR3 protein. The sample records around 480,000 distinct CDR3 sequences, about 33% being singletons. This specimen consisted of PBMCs from the stem cell graft donor, obtained from the stem cell graft. These receptors were collected from a human donor who donated a stem cell graft to a child with aplastic anemia.

This chain links TRBV20-1 with TRBJ2-7; D is ambiguous. The germline V and J ends were trimmed by 3 bases and 2 bases, with 11 bases remaining between them. This CDR3 comprises 13 residues. Germline V gives CDR1 DFQATT, CDR2 SNEGSKA (reference sequence). The CDR3 region is CSASRRTTYEQYF. The CDR3 DNA is TGCAGTGCTAGTAGACGGACCACCTACGAGCAGTACTTC.

The J gene is TRBJ2-5, the V gene TRBV29-1, with D perhaps TRBD1 or TRBD2 (5 bases each). V was shortened by 8 bases and J by 7 bases, with 20 bases between the two germline ends. There are 13 residues in the CDR3. Germline CDR1 reads SQVTM; CDR2 reads ANQGSEA. CDR3 sequence (DNA): TGCAGCACCCCGGGGCAGCCATCCGGGACCCAGTACTTC. Amino acid sequence: CSTPGQPSGTQYF.

The chain joins TRBV13 to TRBJ2-1, with D hard to call. The V gene's germline CDR1 is PRHDT and CDR2 FYEKMQ (reference sequence). This CDR3 is built from 13 residues. Trimming cost V 1 base and J 8 bases, with 9 bases left between them. The CDR3 DNA follows: TGTGCCAGCAGCTTAGAGAGGATCGATGAGCAGTTCTTC. Amino acids: CASSLERIDEQFF.